A single sample is the source of the 30 T cell receptor beta chains below, sequenced in a study of blood T cells in healthy people across ages. PCR was performed a second time for about 6 to 12 cycles using a sample-barcoded 5' primer and a J-beta primer mix. TCRdb used MiXCR to reprocess the 5' RACE reads, holding one entry per CDR3 protein. The table includes 870,000 or so distinct CDR3 sequences, around 30% detected once. The specimen sequenced was blood. The receptors come from a woman aged 80 or over in good health.

This clonotype came up a few times. The V and J genes are TRBV2 and TRBJ2-2; no clear D. CDR1 and CDR2 from the germline V gene are SNHLY and FYNNEI. This CDR3 has 14 residues. Trimming removed 4 bases at V and 6 bases at J, with 12 bases between. The CDR3 here is CASSGHYLSGELFF. The CDR3 nucleotides are TGTGCCAGCAGTGGTCACTATTTGTCCGGGGAGCTGTTTTTT.

In this sample, this clonotype turned up many times. The V call is TRBV6-2 or TRBV6-3, the J call TRBJ2-7; D perhaps matches TRBD1 (8 bases). The CDR3 spans 14 residues. Trimming removed 5 bases at V and 5 bases at J, with 16 bases between. Germline CDR1 and CDR2: MNHEY and SVGEGT. The CDR3, as DNA: TGTGCCAGCAGTCGTCGACAGGGGAGGGACGAGCAGTACTTC. The encoded protein is CASSRRQGRDEQYF.

V gene TRBV11-2 combines with J gene TRBJ2-5; D tentatively reads TRBD1 or TRBD2 (5 bases each). The CDR3 has 15 residues. V lost 8 bases to trimming and J lost 7 bases, with 23 bases between them. From germline, CDR1 is SGHAT and CDR2 FQNNGV. CDR3 bases: TGTGCCAGCTCACCACCGGATGGGGGTGCGGGGACCCAGTACTTC. Translated, it gives CASSPPDGGAGTQYF.

The V and J genes are TRBV12-3 or TRBV12-4 and TRBJ2-3, with D perhaps matching TRBD1 or TRBD2 (5 bases each). The V and J ends lost 6 bases and 11 bases respectively, with 21 bases between them. The CDR3 has 14 amino acids. The CDR3 DNA is TGTGCCAGCAGCCCATGGGGGAGAACAGATGTGCAGTATTTT. Translation: CASSPWGRTDVQYF.

This clonotype was seen ten or more times. V is TRBV20-1 and J is TRBJ2-3; D tentatively fits TRBD1 or TRBD2 (6 bases each). Trimming left V 0 bases short and J 6 bases short, with 16 bases between. Germline V CDR1 and CDR2: DFQATT, SNEGSKA (reference sequence). This CDR3 spans 15 amino acids. The CDR3 region is CSARDQSRGADTQYF. The CDR3 coding sequence is TGCAGTGCTAGAGACCAGTCGAGGGGGGCGGATACGCAGTATTTT.

This rearrangement joins TRBV20-1 to TRBJ2-7, with 7 positions matching TRBD2. Germline V gene lookup returns CDR1 DFQATT and CDR2 SNEGSKA (reference sequence). This CDR3 region has 18 residues. The J segment lost 0 bases and the V segment lost 4 bases, leaving 18 bases of the junction unmatched. This CDR3 is CSAIIPGLPTQDSYEQYF. DNA of the CDR3: TGCAGTGCTATAATACCGGGACTACCGACCCAGGACTCCTACGAGCAGTACTTC.

This clonotype was seen a few times. The V gene is TRBV28, the J gene TRBJ2-6; D ambiguous. Germline assignment: CDR1 MDHEN and CDR2 SYDVKM. V gave up 7 bases and J gave up 0 bases, with 7 bases separating them. There are 14 residues in the CDR3. CDR3 region: CASMHPSGANVLTF. CDR3 DNA sequence: TGTGCCAGCATGCACCCCTCTGGGGCCAACGTCCTGACTTTC.

This clonotype occurred many times. The rearrangement joins TRBV7-2 to TRBJ2-3; a possible D gene is TRBD2 (7 bases). Trimming shortened V by 1 base and J by 4 bases, and 12 bases separated the two germline ends. Germline-derived CDR1 and CDR2 are SGHTA and FQGNSA. CDR3 length: 15 amino acids. The CDR3 sequence: CASSLVGGAPDTQYF. CDR3 DNA: TGTGCCAGCAGCTTAGTTGGGGGGGCCCCAGATACGCAGTATTTT.

This clonotype was recorded many times. The chain recombines TRBV20-1 with TRBJ2-1, with D possibly being TRBD1 (6 bases). Trimming pared 4 bases from V and 12 bases from J, leaving 13 bases between. CDR3 length: 11 amino acids. Germline CDR1 and CDR2: DFQATT and SNEGSKA (reference sequence). CDR3 sequence (DNA): TGCAGTGCTACGTTACAGGGTGGGCAGTTCTTC. This encodes CSATLQGGQFF.

This clonotype came up a few times. A read error is possible here, since a much larger clone lies one base away. The V and J genes are TRBV29-1 and TRBJ2-5; D possibly matches TRBD1 or TRBD2 (5 bases each). Germline V gives CDR1 SQVTM, CDR2 ANQGSEA. Trimming cost V 7 bases and J 5 bases, with 20 bases left between them. CDR3 length: 14 residues. This chain's CDR3 is CSGGYGESRETQYF. Written as DNA, the CDR3 is TGCAGCGGGGGGTATGGGGAATCCCGGGAGACCCAGTACTTC.

This clonotype was seen ten or more times. This chain uses TRBV20-1 with TRBJ1-2; D gene unclear. The CDR3 runs 11 residues. Looked up from germline, CDR1 is DFQATT and CDR2 is SNEGSKA (reference sequence). The V and J ends lost 6 bases and 5 bases respectively, with 10 bases between them. In DNA form, the CDR3 reads TGCAGTGCCCCCAGAGGGTATGGCTACACCTTC. The encoded protein is CSAPRGYGYTF.

This clonotype was seen many times. This chain connects TRBV5-6 to TRBJ2-5; tentative D call: TRBD2 (7 bases). V was shortened by 5 bases and J by 0 bases, with 17 bases between the two germline ends. Germline lookup yields CDR1 SGHDT and CDR2 YYEEEE. CDR3 length equals 16 residues. The CDR3 coding sequence is TGTGCCAGCAGTCTTTGGGGGGGCAAGTACCAAGAGACCCAGTACTTC. Translation: CASSLWGGKYQETQYF.

At least ten counts were recorded for this clonotype. The chain recombines TRBV5-4 with TRBJ2-1; D not certain. The CDR3 contains 15 residues. Trimming removed 7 bases from V and 0 bases from J, with 14 bases in between. Germline CDR1 is SGHNT and CDR2 is YYREEE (reference sequence). For the CDR3, the DNA is TGTGCCAGCGCCCCGGGCGCCAGCTCCTACAATGAGCAGTTCTTC. This translates into CASAPGASSYNEQFF. Complete variable domain (other parts from reference TRBV5-4 and TRBJ2-1): ETGVTQSPTHLIKTRGQQVTLRCSSQSGHNTVSWYQQALGQGPQFIFQYYREEENGRGNFPPRFSGLQFPNYSSELNVNALELDDSALYLCASAPGASSYNEQFFGPGTRLTVL.

This clonotype was recorded many times. This sequence joins TRBV7-2 and TRBJ2-5; possibly TRBD2 for D (7 bases). The CDR3 spans 15 residues. Germline CDR1 reads SGHTA; CDR2 reads FQGNSA. Trimming removed 1 base from V and 7 bases from J, with 16 bases in between. DNA of the CDR3: TGTGCCAGCAGCTTAGAAGGGGGGGGACTTGTGACCCAGTACTTC. The encoded protein is CASSLEGGGLVTQYF.

This clonotype was found a few times. This rearrangement joins TRBV12-3 or TRBV12-4 to TRBJ1-4; D is uncertain. The V gene lost 1 base and the J gene lost 3 bases, with 12 bases spanning the gap. CDR3 length: 16 residues. In DNA form, the CDR3 reads TGTGCCAGCAGTTTAGGGCTCTCTATTTCTAATGAAAAACTGTTTTTT. Amino acids: CASSLGLSISNEKLFF.

A word on this clonotype: A much larger clone is a single base away; this may be a read error. J is TRBJ1-1 and V is TRBV18, with D unresolved. Germline V gene lookup returns CDR1 KGHSH and CDR2 LQKENI. The CDR3 has 14 amino acids. CDR3 nucleotide sequence: TGTGCCAGCTCACCATTGGGAGCGAACGCTGAAGCTTTCTTT. Translation gives CASSPLGANAEAFF.

This clonotype was seen only a few times. The rearrangement uses TRBV15 and TRBJ1-5; TRBD1 is a possible D gene (5 bases). This CDR3 contains 14 residues. Germline CDR1 LNHNV, CDR2 YYDKDF (reference sequence). V was trimmed by 1 base and J by 5 bases, leaving 9 bases between them. CDR3 residues: CATSRVTGDQPQHF. The CDR3 DNA follows: TGTGCCACCAGCAGAGTTACGGGGGATCAGCCCCAGCATTTT. Drawing the rest from reference TRBV15 and TRBJ1-5, the complete variable domain is DAMVIQNPRYQVTQFGKPVTLSCSQTLNHNVMYWYQQKSSQAPKLLFHYYDKDFNNEADTPDNFQSRRPNTSFCFLDIRSPGLGDTAMYLCATSRVTGDQPQHFGDGTRLSIL.

On this clonotype: The CDR3 end shows no conserved phenylalanine or tryptophan, and so a read error is likely. This chain joins TRBV7-2 and TRBJ2-3; 8 bases agree with TRBD1. CDR1 and CDR2 (germline): SGHTA, FQGNSA. This CDR3 is built from 15 residues. The junction had 5 bases not matched to a gene; V was cut back by 2 bases and J by 4 bases. In DNA form, the CDR3 reads TGTGCCAGCAGCTTACAGGGGGCTGGAGCAGATACGCAGTATGTT. It yields the protein CASSLQGAGADTQYV.

The rearrangement joins TRBV4-2 to TRBJ2-1, with 7 bases matching TRBD2. Germline trimming cut 4 bases from V and 3 bases from J; bases unmatched to any gene: 6. The CDR3 spans 15 residues. The germline V gene encodes CDR1 LGHNA and CDR2 YNFKEQ. CDR3 region: CASSLMGGDYNEQFF. CDR3 nucleotide sequence: TGTGCCAGCAGCCTGATGGGAGGGGACTACAATGAGCAGTTCTTC.

This clonotype was picked up a small number of times. A much bigger clone sits one base away, suggesting this may be a read error. This chain connects TRBV29-1 to TRBJ2-1; TRBD2 matches at 11 bases. Germline V lookup: CDR1 SQVTM, CDR2 ANQGSEA. This CDR3 region has 14 residues. The CDR3 is CGALAGGPSNEQFF. The CDR3 DNA follows: TGCGGCGCTTTAGCGGGGGGGCCGTCCAATGAGCAGTTCTTC.

Notes on this clonotype: A much larger clone sits a single nucleotide away, making a read error possible. The chain has TRBV4-3 and TRBJ2-2; 7 bases are a match to TRBD1. This CDR3 has 16 amino acids. Germline CDR1 reads LGHNA; CDR2 reads YSLEER. In nucleotides, the CDR3 is TGCGCCCGCAGCCAGCTACAGGGGACGAACACCGGGGAGCTGTTTTTT. As protein: CARSQLQGTNTGELFF.

This clonotype showed up just a few times. The V gene is TRBV5-1, the J gene TRBJ1-4, with D possibly being TRBD1 (5 bases). Germline CDR1 and CDR2: SGHRS and YFSETQ. This CDR3 spans 15 amino acids. Trimming removed 7 bases at V and 5 bases at J, with 18 bases between. The CDR3 sequence: CASGGNGGINEKLFF. The CDR3 DNA follows: TGCGCCAGCGGCGGAAACGGGGGTATAAATGAAAAACTGTTTTTT.

This clonotype was picked up many times. The V call is TRBV7-2, the J call TRBJ2-4, with 9 bases aligning to TRBD1. Germline V gene sequence: CDR1 SGHTA, CDR2 FQGNSA. V lost 3 bases and J lost 15; bases outside the gene matches: 6. The CDR3 length is 12 residues. The DNA of the CDR3 is TGTGCCAGCAGCTTTACAGGGGGCCATCGGTACTTC. Its translation is CASSFTGGHRYF.

Turning to this clonotype: The junction departs from the called germline gene at one end, perhaps through a read error. The chain recombines TRBV14 with TRBJ1-6; tentative D call: TRBD1 (5 bases). Per the germline V gene, CDR1 is SGHDN and CDR2 is FVKESK. The CDR3 loop spans 15 amino acids. CDR3 bases: TGTGCCAGCAGCCAAGAGGGGCAGCGGAATTCGCCCCTCCACTTT. It yields the protein CASSQEGQRNSPLHF.

This clonotype was recorded many times. The CDR3 bases are TGTGCCAGCAGCCCAACGGACAGGATCAAAGAGACCCAGTACTTC. It translates to CASSPTDRIKETQYF. The chain recombines TRBV14 with TRBJ2-5; 7 nucleotides line up with TRBD1. Germline V CDR1 and CDR2: SGHDN, FVKESK. V shed 4 bases and J 3 bases; nucleotides not matched to a gene: 8. The CDR3 is made up of 15 amino acids.

This clonotype was observed at least ten times. The chain uses TRBV18 and TRBJ2-1; D may be TRBD1 or TRBD2 (6 bases each). V shed 5 bases and J shed 10 bases, with 15 bases lying between them. The length of the CDR3 is 13 residues. The germline V gene has CDR1 KGHSH and CDR2 LQKENI. The CDR3 sequence: CASSGGLVEEQFF. The DNA of the CDR3 is TGTGCCAGCTCAGGGGGGCTGGTTGAAGAGCAGTTCTTC.

This clonotype has more than one count but fewer than ten. The V call is TRBV20-1, the J call TRBJ2-3; D remains unclear. Trimming left V 7 bases short and J 6 bases short, with 14 bases between. The CDR3 has 12 residues. Germline V lookup: CDR1 DFQATT, CDR2 SNEGSKA (reference sequence). CDR3 loop: CSVWAKRDTQYF. DNA for the CDR3: TGCAGTGTCTGGGCCAAGAGGGATACGCAGTATTTT.

Points on this clonotype: The CDR3 does not close with the conserved phenylalanine or tryptophan, likely indicating a read error. It is unclear where the CDR3 begins or ends on the DNA, so no DNA is shown, and the CDR3 is as TCRdb lists it. The V call is TRBV12-3 or TRBV12-4, the J call TRBJ2-3; the table's D call, TRBD1, has no DNA check behind it. With termini counted, the CDR3 has 15 amino acids. CDR3 residues: CASSTDPTGTDTEYS.

This clonotype appeared a few times. A much bigger clone sits one base away, suggesting this may be a read error. The J gene is TRBJ2-5, the V gene TRBV7-9; 7 nucleotides match TRBD1. The CDR3 spans 12 residues. Germline CDR1 is SEHNR and CDR2 is FQNEAQ (reference sequence). The CDR3 reads CAMGTALDEQYF. The DNA of the CDR3 is TGTGCTATGGGGACAGCACTCGATGAGCAGTACTTC.

This clonotype has at least ten counts. The chain links TRBV7-2 to TRBJ1-2, with 8 bases that match TRBD1. Germline V gives CDR1 SGHTA, CDR2 FQGNSA. Unmatched junction bases numbered 11, after V lost 4 bases and J lost 4 bases. The CDR3 contains 16 residues. The CDR3 here is CASSSQGANFLYGYTF. CDR3 in DNA: TGTGCCAGCAGCTCCCAGGGGGCAAATTTCCTCTATGGCTACACCTTC.